The 20 T cell receptor beta chains below all came from one sample that was sequenced in a study of glioma-infiltrating T cells after dendritic cell vaccination (dated by TCRdb to about 2016). Library preparation employed the immunoSEQ multiplex PCR assay. TCRdb stores this immuneACCESS table with in-frame sequences only. Part of the clones is absent; in the studies checked, under half of the shortfall reflects unresolved V genes, and no reason is known for the rest. The table for this sample lists roughly 82,000 clones; about 87% of them were counted only once. The ten largest clones represent under 4% of the sample. Sequenced material: blood, taken before dendritic cell vaccination. These receptors came from a human donor with glioblastoma.

The rearrangement uses TRBV19 and TRBJ2-1; the match to TRBD2 covers 7 bases. The CDR3 consists of 15 residues. J lost 4 bases, V lost 0 bases, and 3 bases had no gene match. Germline assignment: CDR1 LNHDA and CDR2 SQIVND (reference sequence). Written as DNA, the CDR3 is TGTGCCAGTAGTATAGAGGGGGGGACGTACAATGAGCAGTTCTTC. Protein product: CASSIEGGTYNEQFF.

V gene TRBV6-5 combines with J gene TRBJ2-7; TRBD1 aligns across 7 bases. V gave up 5 bases and J gave up 2 bases; unmatched junction bases: 3. The CDR3 has 13 amino acids. Germline V lookup: CDR1 MNHEY, CDR2 SVGAGI. The chain's CDR3 is CASSGTATYEQYF. As DNA, the CDR3 is TGTGCCAGCAGTGGGACAGCTACCTACGAGCAGTACTTC.

The CDR3 bases are TGCGCCAGCAGACCCCAAGGGGGACAGGCCTATGGCTACACCTTC. It encodes CASRPQGGQAYGYTF. V is TRBV5-1 and J is TRBJ1-2; 8 bases are shared with TRBD1. The CDR3 is 15 amino acids. Trimming took 5 bases from V and 4 from J; bases not matched to a gene: 10. The germline CDR1 and CDR2 sequences are SGHRS and YFSETQ.

This clone was picked up one time. The chain joins TRBV6-1 to TRBJ1-5; D not resolved. The CDR3 runs 13 residues. Trimming stripped 4 bases from V and 8 bases from J, with 12 bases between. Germline assignment: CDR1 MNHNS and CDR2 SASEGT. Written as DNA, the CDR3 is TGTGCCAGCAGTGTCCAGACAAAGGAGCCCCAGCATTTT. Protein sequence: CASSVQTKEPQHF.

The chain uses TRBV6-1 and TRBJ1-2; possible D gene TRBD1, 5 bases. The CDR3 covers 14 residues. Germline CDR1 reads MNHNS; CDR2 reads SASEGT. V was clipped by 10 bases and J by 7 bases, with 22 bases between them. The CDR3 coding sequence is TGTGCCACCGACCCCCGGGGAGGGGCGCCTGGCTACACCTTC. It yields the protein CATDPRGGAPGYTF.

The V call is TRBV18, the J call TRBJ2-5, with 9 bases fitting TRBD2. Germline values: CDR1 KGHSH, CDR2 LQKENI. The CDR3 has 16 amino acids. Germline trimming cut 3 bases from V and 2 bases from J; bases unmatched to any gene: 7. The CDR3 loop is CASSPPRLAVQETQYF. The CDR3 nucleotides read TGTGCCAGCTCACCTCCCCGACTAGCGGTGCAAGAGACCCAGTACTTC.

This clone has a handful of counts. The rearrangement uses TRBV6-1 and TRBJ2-2, with D possibly TRBD2 on 6 matching bases. Germline V gene sequence: CDR1 MNHNS, CDR2 SASEGT. The V end was cut by 8 bases, the J end by 5 bases, with 12 bases between. The CDR3 loop spans 13 amino acids. The CDR3 coding sequence is TGTGCCAGCGCGGAGGGTTTTACCGGGGAGCTGTTTTTT. It codes for CASAEGFTGELFF.

This chain connects TRBV5-4 to TRBJ1-1, with D possibly TRBD1 on 5 matching bases. This CDR3 is 15 amino acids long. The germline gives CDR1 SGHNT, CDR2 YYREEE (reference sequence). V was shortened by 2 bases and J by 6 bases, with 17 bases between the two germline ends. The CDR3 here is CASSFDSSTGSEAFF. Here the CDR3 DNA reads TGTGCCAGCAGCTTTGACAGTTCTACTGGGTCTGAAGCTTTCTTT.

The chain employs TRBV10-3 and TRBJ1-1, with D possibly TRBD1 on 5 matching bases. The CDR3 has 12 residues. Germline loops: CDR1 ENHRY, CDR2 SYGVKD. The V gene lost 2 bases and the J gene lost 7 bases, with 8 bases spanning the gap. The CDR3 DNA follows: TGTGCCATCAGTGAGCGGGGGATTGAAGCTTTCTTT. Its protein product is CAISERGIEAFF.

The chain employs TRBV5-3 and TRBJ2-7; 9 bases match TRBD1. TRBV5-3 is an ORF for which the function is uncertain. The CDR3 covers 14 residues. J gave up 7 bases and V 4 bases, and 9 bases lay outside the gene matches. For the CDR3, the DNA is TGTGCCAGAAGCCTGGGGACAGGGTCAAGGGAGCAGTACTTC. Amino acid sequence: CARSLGTGSREQYF.

The CDR3 loop reads CSAGQGESYEQYF. The CDR3 DNA sequence: TGCAGCGCAGGACAGGGTGAATCCTACGAGCAGTACTTC. V is TRBV29-1 and J is TRBJ2-7; 8 bases map to TRBD1. The germline V gene has CDR1 SQVTM and CDR2 ANQGSEA. The CDR3 consists of 13 residues. J gave up 1 base and V 7 bases, and 6 bases lay outside the gene matches.

The chain combines TRBV11-2 with TRBJ2-5; 8 bases agree with TRBD1. The CDR3 has 14 residues. V trimming: 6 bases; J trimming: 5 bases; junction bases outside the gene matches: 8. Germline loops: CDR1 SGHAT, CDR2 FQNNGV. The CDR3 DNA reads as TGTGCCAGCAGACCTGGACAGGGCTGGGAGACCCAGTACTTC. It encodes CASRPGQGWETQYF.

The gene calls are TRBV4-2 and TRBJ1-2, with a possible D match to TRBD1 (5 bases). Trimming shortened V by 4 bases and J by 2 bases, and 14 bases separated the two germline ends. The CDR3 totals 15 residues. The germline V gene encodes CDR1 LGHNA and CDR2 YNFKEQ. This chain's CDR3 is CASSPTTEVNYGYTF. CDR3 DNA: TGTGCCAGCAGCCCCACGACAGAGGTAAACTATGGCTACACCTTC.

The chain recombines TRBV6-5 with TRBJ1-2; TRBD1 might be the D (6 bases). This CDR3 contains 13 residues. Germline CDR1 MNHEY, CDR2 SVGAGI. Trimming stripped 10 bases from V and 5 bases from J, with 17 bases between. The DNA of the CDR3 is TGTGCCACGAGATACTCAGGGACATATGGCTACACCTTC. This encodes CATRYSGTYGYTF.

The chain couples TRBV5-6 to TRBJ1-4; no reliable D call. V lost 4 bases to trimming and J lost 8 bases, with 21 bases between them. The germline gives CDR1 SGHDT, CDR2 YYEEEE. The CDR3 totals 16 residues. The CDR3 DNA reads TGTGCCAGCAGCACCATTCTAGAGACCTCATCGGAAAAACTGTTTTTT. Amino acids: CASSTILETSSEKLFF. The variable domain in full, with the rest retrieved from reference TRBV5-6 and TRBJ1-4, is DAGVTQSPTHLIKTRGQQVTLRCSPKSGHDTVSWYQQALGQGPQFIFQYYEEEERQRGNFPDRFSGHQFPNYSSELNVNALLLGDSALYLCASSTILETSSEKLFFGSGTQLSVL.

The chain is built from TRBV5-1 and TRBJ1-2, with 8 bases matching TRBD1. After removal of 6 bases from V and 2 bases from J, the junction contained 3 bases not matched to a gene. The CDR3 runs 13 residues. Per germline, CDR1 SGHRS and CDR2 YFSETQ. CDR3 DNA sequence: TGCGCCAGCATGGGACAGGTGAACTATGGCTACACCTTC. Its protein is CASMGQVNYGYTF.

The V and J genes are TRBV2 and TRBJ1-2; possible D gene TRBD1, 6 bases. Germline-derived CDR1 and CDR2 are SNHLY and FYNNEI. V was trimmed by 4 bases and J by 2 bases, leaving 14 bases between them. The CDR3 totals 15 residues. The CDR3 here is CASSAMQGHNYGYTF. The DNA for the CDR3 is TGTGCCAGCAGTGCTATGCAGGGGCACAACTATGGCTACACCTTC.

The V and J genes are TRBV6-6 and TRBJ2-7; a possible D gene is TRBD2 (5 bases). This CDR3 is built from 14 residues. The germline gives CDR1 MNHNY, CDR2 SVGAGI (reference sequence). Trimming left V 6 bases short and J 5 bases short, with 17 bases between. This chain's CDR3 is CASSPTDWEDEQYF. As DNA, the CDR3 is TGTGCCAGCAGCCCGACGGACTGGGAAGACGAGCAGTACTTC.

The chain uses TRBV11-2 and TRBJ2-1, with 11 bases that match TRBD2. The V and J ends lost 5 bases and 5 bases, in that order; junction bases with no gene match: 14. Germline V gene sequence: CDR1 SGHAT, CDR2 FQNNGV. The CDR3 has 18 residues. The CDR3 sequence: CASSTRGLAELKDNEQFF. CDR3 nucleotide sequence: TGTGCCAGCAGCACCCGGGGACTAGCGGAACTAAAGGACAATGAGCAGTTCTTC.

A single count supports this clone. The V and J genes are TRBV30 and TRBJ2-3, with 10 nucleotides matching TRBD2. Trimming took 0 bases from V and 2 from J; bases not matched to a gene: 5. This CDR3 spans 16 amino acids. CDR1 GTSNPN and CDR2 SVGIG come from the germline V gene (reference sequence). The CDR3 DNA follows: TGTGCCTGGAGTGTATCTAGCGGGAGTTTCACAGATACGCAGTATTTT. Its translation: CAWSVSSGSFTDTQYF. The complete variable domain, with remaining parts taken from reference TRBV30 and TRBJ2-3, reads SQTIHQWPATLVQPVGSPLSLECTVEGTSNPNLYWYRQAAGRGLQLLFYSVGIGQISSEVPQNLSASRPQDRQFILSSKKLLLSDSGFYLCAWSVSSGSFTDTQYFGPGTRLTVL.